This TCR beta chain was obtained from a study of blood T cells in healthy people across ages. Study-level findings and limits: Donor CMV status, an unknown factor, possibly confounded changes in expanded clonotypes. Diversity figures based on one million T cells were deemed too low.

This clonotype was seen only once. Its matching antigen is unknown. Then a second PCR, running roughly 7 to 11 cycles, was carried out with a sample-barcoded 5' primer and a J-beta primer mix. MiXCR, run by TCRdb on the 5' RACE reads, gives a single entry per CDR3 protein. The table includes roughly 1,800,000 distinct CDR3 sequences, around half detected once. Trimming removed 5 bases from V and 3 bases from J; junction bases left unmatched: 14. The CDR3 runs 17 residues. Per germline, CDR1 PRHDT and CDR2 FYEKMQ (reference sequence). Peripheral blood from each donor was collected in a volume of approximately 9.5 milliliters. Whenever a sample was processed, at least 6 million PBMCs were isolated.

Sequencing input: blood. This clonotype was obtained from a woman between 35 and 50 years old in good health. The J gene is TRBJ2-3, the V gene TRBV13, with 7 bases lining up with TRBD1. The CDR3 protein is CASSTRRQGSATDTQYF. In DNA, the CDR3 is TGTGCCAGCAGCACCCGACGACAGGGTTCGGCGACAGATACGCAGTATTTT.